The 2 T cell receptor beta chains below come from one sample, sequenced in a study of blood T cells in healthy people across ages. A J-beta primer mix and a sample-barcoded 5' primer were used in a second PCR of about 7 to 11 cycles. One entry per CDR3 protein, called by TCRdb with MiXCR from the 5' RACE reads. The sample contains 700,000 to 950,000 distinct CDR3 sequences, about 62% of which appear only once. The sample consisted of blood. These receptors all come from a young man in good health.

The CDR3 here is CSAPGAGTAMGDTQYF. As DNA, the CDR3 is TGCAGTGCTCCTGGGGCTGGGACCGCTATGGGAGATACGCAGTATTTT. The J gene is TRBJ2-3, the V gene TRBV20-1; D may be TRBD1 or TRBD2 (5 bases each). This CDR3 has 16 residues. Deletions cut 5 bases from V and 5 bases from J, with 23 bases between. The V gene's germline CDR1 is DFQATT and CDR2 SNEGSKA (reference sequence).

This clonotype was seen a handful of times. The genes are TRBV20-1 and TRBJ2-7; 10 positions agree with TRBD2. This CDR3 has 15 amino acids. Germline CDR1 DFQATT, CDR2 SNEGSKA (reference sequence). V lost 0 bases, J lost 9 bases, and 11 bases stayed unmatched. The CDR3 sequence is CSARDRASGGFWQYF. DNA of the CDR3: TGCAGTGCTAGAGATCGTGCTAGCGGGGGCTTCTGGCAGTACTTC.